The 21 T cell receptor beta chains reported below all come from one sample, sequenced in a study of human T cells and chemical hapten exposure. Time point reported: patch test 1, 2 weeks after DPC sensitization. Treatment given: therapeutic diphenylcyclopropenone sensitization with weekly scalp DPC. TCRdb itself ran the RACE reads through MiXCR, one entry per CDR3 protein. The repertoire holds roughly 380,000 distinct CDR3 sequences, with approximately 5% as singletons. The sample in question was whole blood, obtained in connection with sensitization to the hapten diphenylcyclopropenone (DPC). These receptors were collected from a woman aged 50 to 60 with alopecia areata. Some clones in this sample may be carry-over from other donors' samples.

The table lists this clonotype with a few counts. The chain employs TRBV6-2 or TRBV6-3 and TRBJ1-5, with 7 positions matching TRBD1. This CDR3 has 12 residues. The V segment lost 6 bases and the J segment 11 bases; nucleotides outside the gene matches: 7. The germline gives CDR1 MNHEY, CDR2 SVGEGT. This chain's CDR3 is CASSLDRKAQHF. The CDR3 DNA reads as TGTGCCAGCAGCCTGGACAGGAAGGCCCAGCATTTT.

This clonotype occurred many times. The chain joins TRBV2 to TRBJ2-2; D is unresolved. The CDR3 runs 11 residues. The germline V gene has CDR1 SNHLY and CDR2 FYNNEI. V lost 7 bases and J 6 bases, leaving 6 bases between the germline ends. The CDR3 reads CASTQAGELFF. Here the CDR3 DNA reads TGTGCCAGCACCCAAGCCGGGGAGCTGTTTTTT.

This clonotype was seen more than once but under ten times. The V and J genes are TRBV6-2 or TRBV6-3 and TRBJ2-3, with TRBD2 matching 9 bases. This CDR3 comprises 14 residues. Trimming removed 5 bases from V and 7 bases from J; junction bases left unmatched: 7. The germline CDR1 and CDR2 sequences are MNHEY and SVGEGT. The CDR3 bases are TGTGCCAGCAGTCGTCAGACTAGCGGTTATACGCAGTATTTT. Translation: CASSRQTSGYTQYF.

This chain uses TRBV5-1 with TRBJ1-5, with a tentative D call TRBD1 (6 bases). Per the germline V gene, CDR1 is SGHRS and CDR2 is YFSETQ. V lost 4 bases to trimming and J lost 3 bases, with 17 bases between them. This CDR3 has 16 amino acids. Here the CDR3 DNA reads TGCGCCAGCAGCATCACCCCCCGGGACAACAATCAGCCCCAGCATTTT. It specifies CASSITPRDNNQPQHF.

The chain employs TRBV6-5 and TRBJ1-1; the D is unclear. V lost 5 bases and J lost 2, with 15 bases in between. The CDR3 is 15 amino acids. Germline loops: CDR1 MNHEY, CDR2 SVGAGI. The CDR3 DNA follows: TGTGCCAGCAGTCTTACCCAGACATTTAACACTGAAGCTTTCTTT. It yields the protein CASSLTQTFNTEAFF.

This clonotype was detected only a few times. This chain links TRBV6-6 with TRBJ1-1; 10 bases align to TRBD1. The germline V gene has CDR1 MNHNY and CDR2 SVGAGI (reference sequence). The junction had 5 bases not matched to a gene; V was cut back by 6 bases and J by 4 bases. The CDR3 is 14 amino acids. This chain's CDR3 is CASRTGGEGTEAFF. The CDR3 nucleotides read TGTGCCAGCAGGACAGGGGGCGAGGGCACTGAAGCTTTCTTT.

V is TRBV7-2 and J is TRBJ2-1; 10 bases line up with TRBD2. The CDR3 is 16 residues long. Trimming cost V 3 bases and J 7 bases; bases outside gene matches: 9. In germline, CDR1 is SGHTA, CDR2 FQGNSA. The CDR3 is CASSFGTSVILNEQFF. For the CDR3, the DNA is TGTGCCAGCAGCTTCGGGACTAGCGTTATTCTAAATGAGCAGTTCTTC.

This chain uses TRBV20-1 with TRBJ2-3, with 11 bases fitting TRBD2. Germline V gene data show CDR1 as DFQATT and CDR2 as SNEGSKA (reference sequence). Trimming cost V 3 bases and J 2 bases; bases outside gene matches: 4. The CDR3 is 15 residues long. The CDR3 DNA reads as TGCAGTGCTAGCAGACTAGCGGGGAACACAGATACGCAGTATTTT. Translation gives CSASRLAGNTDTQYF.

This clonotype was seen at least ten times. The chain has TRBV5-1 and TRBJ1-1, with TRBD1 as a possible D gene (5 bases). The CDR3 is 17 amino acids. V lost 1 base and J 0 bases, leaving 16 bases between the germline ends. Per germline, CDR1 SGHRS and CDR2 YFSETQ. The CDR3 coding sequence is TGCGCCAGCAGCTTGCTACCTGTCGGGGGAATGAACACTGAAGCTTTCTTT. As protein: CASSLLPVGGMNTEAFF.

The DNA of the CDR3 is TGCAGCGTTGAAGATCTGGCAGGCATGAACACTGAAGCTTTCTTT. Translated, it gives CSVEDLAGMNTEAFF. The rearrangement uses TRBV29-1 and TRBJ1-1; D unclear. The V gene lost 0 bases and the J gene lost 0 bases, with 11 bases spanning the gap. The CDR3 extends over 15 amino acids. CDR1 SQVTM and CDR2 ANQGSEA come from the germline V gene.

This clonotype was observed a few times. The chain carries TRBV11-2 and TRBJ2-1; 8 nucleotides align to TRBD2. The J segment lost 10 bases and the V segment lost 5 bases, leaving 10 bases of the junction unmatched. The CDR3 runs to 14 residues. The V gene's germline CDR1 is SGHAT and CDR2 FQNNGV. This chain's CDR3 is CASSTIRGGTEQFF. In DNA, the CDR3 is TGTGCCAGCAGCACAATACGGGGGGGCACAGAGCAGTTCTTC. Complete variable domain (other parts from reference TRBV11-2 and TRBJ2-1): EAGVAQSPRYKIIEKRQSVAFWCNPISGHATLYWYQQILGQGPKLLIQFQNNGVVDDSQLPKDRFSAERLKGVDSTLKIQPAKLEDSAVYLCASSTIRGGTEQFFGPGTRLTVL.

This clonotype was picked up many times. The chain joins TRBV12-3 or TRBV12-4 to TRBJ2-5; D not certain. This CDR3 comprises 11 residues. Trimming pared 9 bases from V and 5 bases from J, leaving 10 bases between. CDR3 sequence (DNA): TGTGCCAGTTTTGCCCTGGAGACCCAGTACTTC. Translating it yields CASFALETQYF.

This clonotype was detected a few times. The chain employs TRBV4-2 and TRBJ2-1, with D uncertain. This CDR3 contains 13 residues. From germline, CDR1 is LGHNA and CDR2 YNFKEQ. The ends were cut back, 4 bases at V and 6 bases at J, with 10 bases in the middle. CDR3: CASSLNLGNEQFF. CDR3 in DNA: TGTGCCAGCAGCCTTAACCTGGGCAATGAGCAGTTCTTC.

The chain has TRBV7-2 and TRBJ2-3; D may match TRBD1 or TRBD2 (6 bases each). The V gene's germline CDR1 is SGHTA and CDR2 FQGNSA. V lost 6 bases, J lost 1 base, and 11 bases lay in between. This CDR3 spans 14 amino acids. The CDR3 loop is CASRGGPGTDTQYF. In DNA form, the CDR3 reads TGTGCCAGCAGAGGGGGGCCGGGCACAGATACGCAGTATTTT.

This clonotype came up a few times. The rearrangement joins TRBV7-8 to TRBJ1-5, with D possibly matching TRBD1 (6 bases). The V gene's germline CDR1 is SGHVS and CDR2 FQNEAQ. V was trimmed by 0 bases and J by 5 bases, leaving 11 bases between them. The CDR3 is 15 amino acids. For the CDR3, the DNA is TGTGCCAGCAGCTTAGCGCCGGCAGGGGATCAGCCCCAGCATTTT. Amino acid sequence: CASSLAPAGDQPQHF.

This clonotype was seen a few times. The chain joins TRBV12-3 or TRBV12-4 to TRBJ1-5, with D unclear. CDR3 size: 13 residues. V was trimmed by 4 bases and J by 6 bases, leaving 10 bases between them. CDR3: CASSWEGGQPQHF. In nucleotides, the CDR3 is TGTGCCAGCAGTTGGGAAGGTGGTCAGCCCCAGCATTTT.

This clonotype occurred many times. The chain joins TRBV28 to TRBJ1-5; TRBD1 might be the D (6 bases). V dropped 6 bases and J dropped 0 bases, with 15 bases sitting between them. CDR1 is MDHEN and CDR2 is SYDVKM in the germline V gene. The CDR3 sequence is 16 residues long. DNA for the CDR3: TGTGCCAGCAGCCCTGGGGGCAGGGATAGCAATCAGCCCCAGCATTTT. It is translated as CASSPGGRDSNQPQHF. Complete variable domain (other parts from reference TRBV28 and TRBJ1-5): DVKVTQSSRYLVKRTGEKVFLECVQDMDHENMFWYRQDPGLGLRLIYFSYDVKMKEKGDIPEGYSVSREKKERFSLILESASTNQTSMYLCASSPGGRDSNQPQHFGDGTRLSIL.

The chain uses TRBV6-1 and TRBJ1-1; no reliable D call. The CDR3 totals 13 residues. Germline values: CDR1 MNHNS, CDR2 SASEGT. V shed 5 bases and J shed 4 bases, with 11 bases lying between them. CDR3 in DNA: TGTGCCAGCAGTCAAAGGGATGGCACTGAAGCTTTCTTT. It is translated as CASSQRDGTEAFF.

This clonotype was found many times. This chain's CDR3 is CASSYTGLPQHF. The CDR3 bases are TGTGCCAGCAGCTACACAGGGTTGCCCCAGCATTTT. The chain carries TRBV7-9 and TRBJ1-5; D is perhaps TRBD1 (6 bases). V lost 4 bases to trimming and J lost 9 bases, with 10 bases between them. Germline V CDR1 and CDR2: SEHNR, FQNEAQ (reference sequence). The CDR3 extends over 12 amino acids.

This clonotype was recorded many times. The chain combines TRBV12-3 or TRBV12-4 with TRBJ2-1; no clear D. The CDR3 runs 15 residues. V gave up 6 bases and J gave up 10 bases, with 22 bases separating them. The CDR3 DNA is TGTGCCAGCAGCTCCTTCCCTGCTCGCAACGGAGAGCAGTTCTTC. It encodes CASSSFPARNGEQFF.

This clonotype showed up many times. The chain links TRBV7-7 to TRBJ2-2, with 11 positions matching TRBD2. V lost 4 bases, J lost 4 bases, and 2 bases stayed unmatched. This CDR3 is built from 15 residues. Per the germline V gene, CDR1 is SSHAT and CDR2 is FNYEAQ (reference sequence). CDR3 sequence reads: CASSSGTSGTGELFF. CDR3 in DNA: TGTGCCAGCAGCTCCGGGACTAGCGGCACCGGGGAGCTGTTTTTT.